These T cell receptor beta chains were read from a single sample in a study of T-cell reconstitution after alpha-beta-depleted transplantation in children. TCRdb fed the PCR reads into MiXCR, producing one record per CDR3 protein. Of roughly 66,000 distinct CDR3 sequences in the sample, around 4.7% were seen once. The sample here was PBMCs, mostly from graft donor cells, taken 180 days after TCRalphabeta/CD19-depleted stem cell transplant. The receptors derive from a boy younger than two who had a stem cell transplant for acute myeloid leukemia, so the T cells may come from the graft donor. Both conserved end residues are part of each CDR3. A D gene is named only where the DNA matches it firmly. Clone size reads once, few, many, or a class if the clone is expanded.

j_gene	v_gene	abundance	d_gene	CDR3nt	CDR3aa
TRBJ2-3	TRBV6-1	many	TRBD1	TGTGCCAGCAGTGCTTACCGGGACAGGGGCATTGCAGATACGCAGTATTTT	CASSAYRDRGIADTQYF
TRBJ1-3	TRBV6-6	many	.	TGTGCCAGCAGCCGAGGGGGGGGAAACACCATATATTTT	CASSRGGGNTIYF
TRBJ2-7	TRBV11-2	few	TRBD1	TGTGCCAGCAGCTACGGACAGGAGTACGAGCAGTACTTC	CASSYGQEYEQYF
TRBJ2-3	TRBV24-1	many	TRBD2	TGTGCCACCAGCGTCGGGGGGATTACAGATACGCAGTATTTT	CATSVGGITDTQYF
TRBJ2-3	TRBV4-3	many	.	TGCGCCAGCAGCCAAGATGTGGGGGGGCGCACAGATACGCAGTATTTT	CASSQDVGGRTDTQYF
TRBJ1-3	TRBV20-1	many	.	TGCAGTGCTAGCCAAAGTCCGGGGCCTGACACCATATATTTT	CSASQSPGPDTIYF
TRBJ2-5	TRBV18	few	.	TGTGCCAGCTCACCGCCGGTCGACACAAGAATAGAGACCCAGTACTTC	CASSPPVDTRIETQYF
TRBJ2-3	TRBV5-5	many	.	TGTGCCAGCAGCTTGCCTAGTCTCGACCCAGATACGCAGTATTTT	CASSLPSLDPDTQYF
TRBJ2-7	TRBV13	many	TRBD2	TGTGCCACCAGACTAGCGGGTCTCGGGGTGCAGTACTTC	CATRLAGLGVQYF
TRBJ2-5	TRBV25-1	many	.	TGTGCCAGCAGACAGGGTGGGGGTGAGACCCAGTACTTC	CASRQGGGETQYF
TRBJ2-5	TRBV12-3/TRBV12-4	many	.	TGTGCCAGCAGTCCACAGCGGCAAGAGACCCAGTACTTC	CASSPQRQETQYF
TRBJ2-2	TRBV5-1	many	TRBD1	TGCGCCAGCAGCCCCTGGACAGGGCCGAACACCGGGGAGCTGTTTTTT	CASSPWTGPNTGELFF
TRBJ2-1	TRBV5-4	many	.	TGTGCCAGCAGCTTGGGGCTGAGCGGCTCCTACAATGAGCAGTTCTTC	CASSLGLSGSYNEQFF
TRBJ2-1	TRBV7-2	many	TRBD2	TGTGCCAGCAGCTTTAGCGGGGGAATTATTTACAATGAGCAGTTCTTC	CASSFSGGIIYNEQFF
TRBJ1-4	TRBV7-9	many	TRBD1	TGTGCCAGCAGTTTAAACAGGGGACTGAAGAAAAAACTGTTTTTT	CASSLNRGLKKKLFF
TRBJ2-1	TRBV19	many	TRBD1	TGTGCCAGTGCCGGACAGGGCGATGAGCAGTTCTTC	CASAGQGDEQFF
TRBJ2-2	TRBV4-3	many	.	.	CASSQAFFGYTGELFF
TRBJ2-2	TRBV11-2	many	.	TGTGCCAGCAGCTTATACCAGCTGGGGGTCGGGGAGCTGTTTTTT	CASSLYQLGVGELFF
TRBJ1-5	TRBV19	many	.	TGTGCCAGTAGTATGGGGGGAACGGGACAGCCCCAGCATTTT	CASSMGGTGQPQHF
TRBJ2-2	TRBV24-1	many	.	TGTGCCACCAGTGATAGTACAGGGACGGACACCGGGGAGCTGTTTTTT	CATSDSTGTDTGELFF
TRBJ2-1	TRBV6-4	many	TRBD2	TGTGCCAGCAGGCGTACCGGGACTAGCGGGGGCCGTTCCTCCTACAATGAGCAGTTCTTC	CASRRTGTSGGRSSYNEQFF
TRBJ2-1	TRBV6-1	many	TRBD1	TGTGCCAGCAGTGAAGGACAGGGGGCTTACAATGAGCAGTTCTTC	CASSEGQGAYNEQFF
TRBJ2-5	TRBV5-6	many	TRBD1	TGTGCCAGCAGGATTACAGGGGCCCAAGAGACCCAGTACTTC	CASRITGAQETQYF
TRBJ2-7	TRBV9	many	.	TGTGCCAGCAGCGTCCGGCTAACTTCCTACGAGCAGTACTTC	CASSVRLTSYEQYF
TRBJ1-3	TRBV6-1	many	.	TGTGCCAGCAGTGAATGGCAGCCAACACCTGGGAACACCATATATTTT	CASSEWQPTPGNTIYF
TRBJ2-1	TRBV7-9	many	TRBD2	TGTGCCAGCAGCTTAGATCGGGGGGGTTACTACAATGAGCAGTTCTTC	CASSLDRGGYYNEQFF